This entry concerns a single TCR beta chain. Which antigen it targets is not known. Base qualities are not provided; no much larger clone lies one nucleotide away. This record belongs to a study of regulatory T cells in long-lasting Graves disease (dated by TCRdb to 2020 to 2022). General notes on the study: Antithyroid drugs had been taken for less than 3 months by newly diagnosed Graves' disease patients. The study took place in China and was registered as a clinical trial. Persistent Graves' disease patients were compared with newly diagnosed Graves' disease patients by peripheral blood TCR sequencing and RNA sequencing. A total of about 33 samples underwent TCR sequencing: roughly 13 from persistent and some 20 from newly diagnosed Graves' disease patients.

The intended sense of this specimen's time point label: newly diagnosed GD, antithyroid drugs for less than 3 months. RNA was extracted from PBMCs in TRIzol for both TCR sequencing and RNA sequencing. Graves' disease was diagnosed according to American Thyroid Association guidelines. Patients for the study were recruited at an endocrinology department in Xi'an, China. From each patient, around 9 milliliters of peripheral blood was collected into an EDTA anticoagulant tube. Ficoll Paque Plus density gradient separation was used to isolate PBMCs, and no additional T cell sorting was done. An Agilent 2100 Bioanalyzer and agarose gel were used to assess RNA quality, and a NanoDrop 2000 was used to measure RNA concentration. From the germline V gene, CDR1 is SNHLY and CDR2 is FYNNEI. V and J lose 2 bases and 2 bases, and a span of 10 bases separates them. The CDR3 runs 15 residues from the cysteine to the phenylalanine. CDR3 DNA is the only sequence kept; it has 45 bases, read in frame from the first base.

Overall study outcomes, separate from this receptor: Only the TCR beta chain was sequenced and analyzed. Persistent disease showed preferential use of TRBV28, TRBJ1-2 and TRBJ2-5, whereas newly diagnosed disease favored TRBV20-1 and TRBJ2-1. The small sample size was acknowledged by the authors as a limitation that may reduce accuracy. Persistent Graves' disease patients showed lower TCR Shannon entropy and fewer highly expanded clones than newly diagnosed patients, suggesting clonal expansion. The study examined only peripheral blood because the primary lesion, thyroid tissue, could not be accessed. Persistent patients shared more public clonotypes among themselves (2,741) than newly diagnosed patients did (approximately 900).

Libraries were prepared through multiplex PCR. These reads were obtained on an Illumina HiSeq 4000. CDR3 regions were amplified by Arm-PCR with iRepertoire HTBI primers to construct TCR beta libraries. Before sequencing, the PCR products went through gel purification. The original methods were these. Across samples, 62 TRBV and roughly 13 TRBJ segments were identified and used for gene usage analysis of CDR3 amino acid clonotypes. COPE and FqMerger were used to merge filtered high-quality paired reads into contigs. BLAST was used to align contigs to IMGT TRBV, TRBD and TRBJ reference genes, and CDR3 was defined according to IMGT. Clonotypes above 0.1% frequency were classified as highly expanded clones. Shannon entropy served as the measure of repertoire diversity, while the Gini coefficient captured V-J evenness. A clonotype found in more than one individual was treated as public. TCRdb took the public reads, trimmed them with fastp at Q25, ran MiXCR for clone calling and kept in-frame beta chains. Every distinct CDR3 protein forms one entry, paired with its most common genes and DNA. The V and J calls here are based on TCRdb, not the publication. The sample table holds under 700,000 distinct CDR3 sequences, of which 15% to 20% were seen once. Of the sample, more than 20% is held by the ten largest clones.

The sample was also linked to a second study, of T cells in Graves' hyperthyroidism and ophthalmopathy. The second study's authors report: A patient counted as having stable Graves' hyperthyroidism if no progression to ophthalmopathy occurred over 18 months of follow-up. Hyperthyroidism patients were newly diagnosed, had a disease duration of under 2 months, and were aged 18 to 65 years. Any patient with an uncontrolled infection, another autoimmune disease, pregnancy or lactation was excluded. Diagnoses were established on the basis of clinical symptoms, serum thyroxine and TRAb, thyroid ultrasound, and orbital computed tomography. A first-round RT-PCR of the TCR CDR3 used the HTBI primer set with the Qiagen OneStep RT-PCR kit. Blood samples also contained most of the expanded thyroid clonotypes (frequency above 0.001), which suggests that blood repertoires may reflect thyroid immune responses. A 13 V-J signature model separated ophthalmopathy from stable hyperthyroidism, with around 91% sensitivity and 81.08% specificity in cross-validation and 80%/75% in testing. In validation, the model predicted progression to ophthalmopathy a median of roughly six months before onset, with about 67% sensitivity and 72.22% specificity. A discovery cohort of roughly 100 patients, roughly 45 with Graves' ophthalmopathy and 55 to 60 with stable Graves' hyperthyroidism, was used to find distinguishing TCR V-J signatures. Prospective prediction of ophthalmopathy was tested in an independent validation cohort of about 19 hyperthyroidism patients and around 16 patients who later progressed to ophthalmopathy. The roughly 100 discovery patients were randomly split 7:3 into training and test sets. The study also compared thyroid tissue and blood T-cell repertoires from a handful of Graves' hyperthyroidism patients. Once sampling was done, hyperthyroidism patients were given methimazole at a starting dose of 30 mg daily, whereas ophthalmopathy patients were given high-dose intravenous methylprednisolone. Libraries were constructed in a second round of multiplex PCR, after which size selection and purification were performed. Sequencing of the libraries was done on an Illumina HiSeq2000 using paired-end 100 bp reads. SOAPnuke was used to process the raw data, throwing out any read that contained adapters or uncalled bases, had a mean Phred below 15, or lacked an exact constant-primer or identifier match. High-quality paired reads were merged with COPE v1.2.5, and unique nucleotide sequences were defined as clonotypes. MiTCR v1.1 was used to align the clonotypes against IMGT TRBV, TRBD and TRBJ reference segments. Analysis was restricted to V-J combinations with a frequency above 0.0001, which covered about 99% of repertoires. A TCS score was defined as the ratio between F50 (clonal expansion) and ExV (chaos), using BLOSUM62-based TCRdist between CDR3 peptides within each V-J. Welch's t-statistics and random forest reduced around 550 V-J features to 13, which were used in a naive Bayes classifier (R e1071). Sample size was not statistically predetermined, and blinding of investigators to group allocation was not performed. According to the paper, TCR Vbeta CDR3 sequencing was carried out on 135 peripheral blood samples, which came from under 50 ophthalmopathy, around 75 hyperthyroidism and approximately 17 progressor patients.

The receptor comes from a woman between 40 and 65 years old with Graves disease. Donor details come from another sample of the same person, matched by shared clones. The sequence joins TRBV2 to TRBJ2-1, with the D call perhaps TRBD1 or TRBD2, each one matching 6 bases. The material was peripheral blood mononuclear cells (PBMCs), obtained at new diagnosis, from a patient treated with antithyroid drugs. CDR3 sequence: CASSERGDTYNEQFF. The nucleotide sequence reads TGTGCCAGCAGTGAAAGGGGGGACACCTACAATGAGCAGTTCTTC. With the portions outside the CDR3 filled from the reference TRBV2 and TRBJ2-1 genes, the complete variable region becomes EPEVTQTPSHQVTQMGQEVILRCVPISNHLYFYWYRQILGQKVEFLVSFYNNEISEKSEIFDDQFSVERPDGSNFTLKIRSTKLEDSAMYFCASSERGDTYNEQFFGPGTRLTVL.